This TCR beta chain was profiled in a study of T cells after yellow fever vaccination. This clonotype has more than one count but fewer than ten. The CDR3 has 16 amino acids. Trimming took 0 bases from V and 4 from J, leaving 16 bases between them. Germline CDR1 reads MDHEN; CDR2 reads SYDVKM. TCRdb recomputed calls from the 5' RACE reads with MiXCR, one row per CDR3 protein. This sample has about 350,000 distinct CDR3 sequences, with roughly 8.4% found just once. This specimen consisted of PBMCs, obtained about 41 days after the first yellow fever vaccination. This chain joins TRBV28 and TRBJ2-7, with D possibly TRBD1 on 5 matching bases. This clonotype was obtained from a young man who received the YFV17D yellow fever vaccine. CDR3 in amino acids: CASSLWPREDAYEQYV. Written as DNA, the CDR3 is TGTGCCAGCAGTTTATGGCCCAGGGAAGACGCTTACGAGCAGTACGTC.